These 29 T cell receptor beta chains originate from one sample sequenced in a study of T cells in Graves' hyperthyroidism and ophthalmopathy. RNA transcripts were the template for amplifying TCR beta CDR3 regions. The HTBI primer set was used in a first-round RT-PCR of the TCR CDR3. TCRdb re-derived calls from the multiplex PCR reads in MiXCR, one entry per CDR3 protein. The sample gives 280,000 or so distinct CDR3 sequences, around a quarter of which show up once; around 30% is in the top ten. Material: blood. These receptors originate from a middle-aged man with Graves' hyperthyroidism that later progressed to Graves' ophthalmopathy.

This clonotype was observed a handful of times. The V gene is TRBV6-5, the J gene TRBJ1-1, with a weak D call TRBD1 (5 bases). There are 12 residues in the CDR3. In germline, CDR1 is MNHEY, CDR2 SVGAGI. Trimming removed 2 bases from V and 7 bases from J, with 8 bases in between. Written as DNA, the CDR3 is TGTGCCAGCAGTTACGGGGCCGGTGAAGCTTTCTTT. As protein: CASSYGAGEAFF.

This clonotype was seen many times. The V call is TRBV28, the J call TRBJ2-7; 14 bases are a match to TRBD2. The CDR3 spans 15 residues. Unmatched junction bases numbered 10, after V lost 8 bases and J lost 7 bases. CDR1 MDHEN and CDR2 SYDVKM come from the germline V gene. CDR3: CASEPRGLAGVEQYF. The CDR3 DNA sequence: TGTGCCAGCGAGCCTAGGGGACTAGCGGGAGTTGAGCAGTACTTC. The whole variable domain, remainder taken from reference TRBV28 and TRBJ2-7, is DVKVTQSSRYLVKRTGEKVFLECVQDMDHENMFWYRQDPGLGLRLIYFSYDVKMKEKGDIPEGYSVSREKKERFSLILESASTNQTSMYLCASEPRGLAGVEQYFGPGTRLTVT.

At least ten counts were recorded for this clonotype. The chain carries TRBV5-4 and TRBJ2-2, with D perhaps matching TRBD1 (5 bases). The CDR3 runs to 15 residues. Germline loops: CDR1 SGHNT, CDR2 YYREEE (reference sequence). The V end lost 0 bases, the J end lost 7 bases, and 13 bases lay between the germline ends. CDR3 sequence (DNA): TGTGCCAGCAGCTTGGGGCCAGGGAAAGACGGGGAGCTGTTTTTT. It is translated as CASSLGPGKDGELFF.

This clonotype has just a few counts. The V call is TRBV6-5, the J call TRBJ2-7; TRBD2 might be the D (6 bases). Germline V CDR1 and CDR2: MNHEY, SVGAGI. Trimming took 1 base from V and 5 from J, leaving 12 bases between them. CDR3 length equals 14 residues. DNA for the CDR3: TGTGCCAGCAGTTACTACGGGAGCAGGGACGAGCAGTACTTC. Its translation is CASSYYGSRDEQYF.

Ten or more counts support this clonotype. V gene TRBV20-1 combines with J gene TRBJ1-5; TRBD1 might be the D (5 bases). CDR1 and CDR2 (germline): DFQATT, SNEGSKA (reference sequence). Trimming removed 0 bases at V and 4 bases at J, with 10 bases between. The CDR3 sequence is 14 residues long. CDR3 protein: CSARDAGPNQPQHF. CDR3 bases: TGCAGTGCTAGAGACGCAGGGCCTAATCAGCCCCAGCATTTT.

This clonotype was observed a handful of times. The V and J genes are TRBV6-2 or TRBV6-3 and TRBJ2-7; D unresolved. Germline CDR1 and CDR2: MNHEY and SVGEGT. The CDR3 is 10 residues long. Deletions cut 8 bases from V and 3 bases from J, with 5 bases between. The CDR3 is CASGHYEQYF. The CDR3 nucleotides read TGTGCCAGCGGGCACTACGAGCAGTACTTC.

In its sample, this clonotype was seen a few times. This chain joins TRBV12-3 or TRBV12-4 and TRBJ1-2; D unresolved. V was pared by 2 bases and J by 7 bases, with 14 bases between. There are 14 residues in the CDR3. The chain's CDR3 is CASSLWGRVAGYTF. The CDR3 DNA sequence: TGTGCCAGCAGTTTATGGGGTCGGGTAGCTGGCTACACCTTC.

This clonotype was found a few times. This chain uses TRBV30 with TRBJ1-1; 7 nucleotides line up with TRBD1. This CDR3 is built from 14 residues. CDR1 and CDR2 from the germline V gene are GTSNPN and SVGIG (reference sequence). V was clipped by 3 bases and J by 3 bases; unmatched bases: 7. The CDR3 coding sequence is TGTGCCTGGAGCTCTATTGACAGGGACACTGAAGCTTTCTTT. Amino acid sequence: CAWSSIDRDTEAFF.

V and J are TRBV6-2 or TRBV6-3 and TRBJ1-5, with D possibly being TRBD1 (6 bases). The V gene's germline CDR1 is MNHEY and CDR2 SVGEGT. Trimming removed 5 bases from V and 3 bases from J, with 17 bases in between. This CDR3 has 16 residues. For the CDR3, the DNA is TGTGCCAGCAGTCACGCACAGGGTCCAGACAATCAGCCCCAGCATTTT. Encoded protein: CASSHAQGPDNQPQHF.

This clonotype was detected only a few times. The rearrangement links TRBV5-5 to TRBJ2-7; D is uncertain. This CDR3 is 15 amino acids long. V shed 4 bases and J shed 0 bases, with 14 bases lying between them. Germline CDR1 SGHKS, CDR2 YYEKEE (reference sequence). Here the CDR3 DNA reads TGTGCCAGCAGCAAAGCCGGAATAGACTCCTACGAGCAGTACTTC. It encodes CASSKAGIDSYEQYF.

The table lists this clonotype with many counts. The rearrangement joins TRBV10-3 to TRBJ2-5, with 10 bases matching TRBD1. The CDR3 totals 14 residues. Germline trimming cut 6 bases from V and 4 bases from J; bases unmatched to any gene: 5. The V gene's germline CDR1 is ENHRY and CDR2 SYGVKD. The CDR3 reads CAIRGTGVAETQYF. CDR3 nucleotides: TGTGCCATCAGGGGGACAGGGGTTGCAGAGACCCAGTACTTC.

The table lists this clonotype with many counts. The CDR3 sequence is CASSQEELADYEQYF. The CDR3 DNA sequence: TGCGCCAGCAGCCAAGAGGAGCTAGCGGACTACGAGCAGTACTTC. The V gene is TRBV4-1, the J gene TRBJ2-7; 7 positions match TRBD2. V shed 0 bases, J shed 3 bases, and the junction held 5 bases outside the gene matches. Per the germline V gene, CDR1 is MGHRA and CDR2 is YSYEKL. The CDR3 is 15 amino acids.

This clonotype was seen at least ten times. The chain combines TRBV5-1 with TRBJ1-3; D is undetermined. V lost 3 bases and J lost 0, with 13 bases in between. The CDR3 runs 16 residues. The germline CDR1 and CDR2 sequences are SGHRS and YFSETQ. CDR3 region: CASSSSRQVSGNTIYF. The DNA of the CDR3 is TGCGCCAGCAGCTCCTCGCGTCAAGTCTCTGGAAACACCATATATTTT.

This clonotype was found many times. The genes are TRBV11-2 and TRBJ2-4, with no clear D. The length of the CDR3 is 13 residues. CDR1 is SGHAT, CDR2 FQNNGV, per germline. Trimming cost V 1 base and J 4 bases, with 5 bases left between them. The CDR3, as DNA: TGTGCCAGCAGCTTAGGGCTAAAAAACATTCAGTACTTC. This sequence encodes CASSLGLKNIQYF.

The CDR3 sequence: CASSYLQTLSYNSPLHF. CDR3 nucleotides: TGTGCCAGCAGTTACTTGCAAACACTCTCCTATAATTCACCCCTCCACTTT. This chain links TRBV6-5 with TRBJ1-6; D is unclear. Trimming removed 1 base at V and 0 bases at J, with 10 bases between. Germline V gene data show CDR1 as MNHEY and CDR2 as SVGAGI. This CDR3 is 17 amino acids long.

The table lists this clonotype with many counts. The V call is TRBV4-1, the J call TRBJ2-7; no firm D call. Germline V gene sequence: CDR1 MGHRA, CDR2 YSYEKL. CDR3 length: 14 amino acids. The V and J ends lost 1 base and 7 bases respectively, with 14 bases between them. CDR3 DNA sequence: TGCGCCAGCAGCCAAGTTGCTAACTTGGGGGAGCAGTACTTC. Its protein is CASSQVANLGEQYF.

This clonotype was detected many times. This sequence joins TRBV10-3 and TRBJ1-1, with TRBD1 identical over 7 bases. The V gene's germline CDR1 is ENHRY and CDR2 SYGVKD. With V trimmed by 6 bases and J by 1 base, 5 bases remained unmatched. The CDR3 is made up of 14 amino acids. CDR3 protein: CAIRTGLTNTEAFF. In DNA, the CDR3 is TGTGCCATCAGGACAGGGCTTACGAACACTGAAGCTTTCTTT.

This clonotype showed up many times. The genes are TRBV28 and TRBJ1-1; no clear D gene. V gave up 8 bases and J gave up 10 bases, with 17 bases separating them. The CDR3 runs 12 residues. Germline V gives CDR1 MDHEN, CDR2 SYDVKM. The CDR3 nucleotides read TGTGCCAGCTTAAATAACGTTTGGGTAGCTTTCTTT. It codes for CASLNNVWVAFF.

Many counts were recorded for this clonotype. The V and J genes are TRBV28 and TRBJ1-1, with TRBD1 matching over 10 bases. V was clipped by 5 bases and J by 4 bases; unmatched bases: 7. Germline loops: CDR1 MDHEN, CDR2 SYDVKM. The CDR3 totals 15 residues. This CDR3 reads CASSNRQGAFTEAFF. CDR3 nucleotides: TGTGCCAGCAGTAATCGACAGGGGGCTTTCACTGAAGCTTTCTTT.

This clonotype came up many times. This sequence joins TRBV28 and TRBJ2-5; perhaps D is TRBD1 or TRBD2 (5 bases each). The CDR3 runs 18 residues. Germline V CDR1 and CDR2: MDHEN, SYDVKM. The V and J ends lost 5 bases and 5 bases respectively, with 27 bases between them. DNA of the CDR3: TGTGCCAGCAGTGGACTTGGGGGTTTGAGGTTATCGTCGGAGACCCAGTACTTC. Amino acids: CASSGLGGLRLSSETQYF.

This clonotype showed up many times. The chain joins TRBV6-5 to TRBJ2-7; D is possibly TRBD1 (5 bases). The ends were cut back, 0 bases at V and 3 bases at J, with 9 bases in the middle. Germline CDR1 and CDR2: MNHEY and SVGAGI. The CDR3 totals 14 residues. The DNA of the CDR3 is TGTGCCAGCAGTTACTCTCCAGGGCGCTACGAGCAGTACTTC. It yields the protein CASSYSPGRYEQYF.

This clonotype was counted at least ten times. CDR3: CASSLDRGRSEAFF. The CDR3, as DNA: TGTGCCAGCAGCTTAGATCGGGGGAGGAGTGAAGCTTTCTTT. This rearrangement joins TRBV11-2 to TRBJ1-1; D perhaps matches TRBD1 (5 bases). The CDR3 totals 14 residues. V was shortened by 0 bases and J by 7 bases, with 12 bases between the two germline ends. The germline V gene has CDR1 SGHAT and CDR2 FQNNGV.

CDR3 loop: CASLVADGYTF. The CDR3 DNA follows: TGCGCCAGCTTAGTTGCGGACGGCTACACCTTC. The V and J genes are TRBV10-2 and TRBJ1-2; D gene uncertain. Germline values: CDR1 WSHSY, CDR2 SAAADI. V shed 8 bases and J shed 8 bases, with 12 bases lying between them. The CDR3 is made up of 11 amino acids.

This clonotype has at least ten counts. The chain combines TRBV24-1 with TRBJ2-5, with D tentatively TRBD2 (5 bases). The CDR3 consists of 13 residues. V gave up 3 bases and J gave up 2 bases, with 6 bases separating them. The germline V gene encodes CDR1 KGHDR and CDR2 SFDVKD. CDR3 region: CATSDGGQETQYF. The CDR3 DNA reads TGTGCCACCAGTGATGGCGGGCAAGAGACCCAGTACTTC.

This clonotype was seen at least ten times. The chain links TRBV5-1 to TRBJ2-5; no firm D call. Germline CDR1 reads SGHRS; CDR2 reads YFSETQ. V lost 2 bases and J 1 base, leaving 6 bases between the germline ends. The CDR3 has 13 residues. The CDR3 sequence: CASSLPPQETQYF. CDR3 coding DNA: TGCGCCAGCAGCTTACCACCCCAAGAGACCCAGTACTTC.

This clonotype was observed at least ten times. In DNA form, the CDR3 reads TGCGCCAGCAGCCAACCCCCGGGAGATACGCAGTATTTT. Protein product: CASSQPPGDTQYF. The rearrangement joins TRBV4-1 to TRBJ2-3, with unresolved D. This CDR3 contains 13 residues. Germline-derived CDR1 and CDR2 are MGHRA and YSYEKL. The V end was cut by 2 bases, the J end by 5 bases, with 8 bases between.

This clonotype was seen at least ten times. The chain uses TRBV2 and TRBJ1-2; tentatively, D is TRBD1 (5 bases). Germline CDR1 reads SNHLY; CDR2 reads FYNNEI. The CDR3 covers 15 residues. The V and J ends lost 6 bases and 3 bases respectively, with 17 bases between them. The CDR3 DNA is TGTGCCAGCAGGGGGGGGTTTAGAGGACACTATGGCTACACCTTC. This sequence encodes CASRGGFRGHYGYTF.

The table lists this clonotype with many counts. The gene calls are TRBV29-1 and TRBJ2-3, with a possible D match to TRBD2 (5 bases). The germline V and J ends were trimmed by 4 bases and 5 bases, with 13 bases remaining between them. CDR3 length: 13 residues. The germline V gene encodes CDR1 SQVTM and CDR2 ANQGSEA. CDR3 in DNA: TGCAGCGTTGCGGGGTTGTTGCGAGATACGCAGTATTTT. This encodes CSVAGLLRDTQYF.

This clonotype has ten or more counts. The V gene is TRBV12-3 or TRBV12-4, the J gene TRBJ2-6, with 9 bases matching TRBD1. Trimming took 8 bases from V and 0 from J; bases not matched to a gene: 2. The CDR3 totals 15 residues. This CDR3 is CASRQGGSGANVLTF. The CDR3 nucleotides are TGTGCCAGCCGACAGGGGGGCTCTGGGGCCAACGTCCTGACTTTC.